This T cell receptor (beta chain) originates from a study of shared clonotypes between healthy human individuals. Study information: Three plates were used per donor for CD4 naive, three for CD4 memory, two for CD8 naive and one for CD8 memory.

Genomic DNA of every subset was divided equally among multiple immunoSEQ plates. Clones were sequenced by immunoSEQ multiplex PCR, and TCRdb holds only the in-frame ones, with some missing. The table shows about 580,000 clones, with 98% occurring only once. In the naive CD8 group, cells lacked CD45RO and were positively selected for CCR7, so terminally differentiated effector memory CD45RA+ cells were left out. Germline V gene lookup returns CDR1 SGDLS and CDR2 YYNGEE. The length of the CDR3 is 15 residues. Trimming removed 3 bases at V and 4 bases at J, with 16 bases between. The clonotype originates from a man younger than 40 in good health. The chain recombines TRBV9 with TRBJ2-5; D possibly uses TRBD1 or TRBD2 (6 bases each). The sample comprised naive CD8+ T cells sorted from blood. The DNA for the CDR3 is TGTGCCAGCAGCGCAGGGGTAGGGAGGTTAGAGACCCAGTACTTC. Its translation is CASSAGVGRLETQYF.